The 26 T cell receptor beta chains reported below all come from one sample, sequenced in a study of shared clonotypes between healthy human individuals (dated by TCRdb to the early 2020s). The library was generated by the immunoSEQ multiplex PCR assay. Here the immuneACCESS table is served through TCRdb, limited to in-frame sequences with V and J called. Missing clones are a known gap in these copies; in checked studies unresolved V genes cover under half, and the rest lacks a known reason. This sample is represented by roughly 2.4 million clones; more than 90% of them were singletons. The biggest ten clones account for roughly 0.13% of the sample. What was sequenced was naive CD4+ T cells sorted from blood. The meaning of the sample's cell subset or site label: CD45RA+ positively selected. The receptors come from a young man in good health.

The chain has TRBV6-1 and TRBJ2-7; D gene uncertain. The V gene lost 5 bases and the J gene lost 0 bases, with 11 bases spanning the gap. Germline CDR1 and CDR2: MNHNS and SASEGT. There are 14 residues in the CDR3. CDR3 bases: TGTGCCAGCAGTACATCTCCGAGCTCCTACGAGCAGTACTTC. This gives the protein CASSTSPSSYEQYF.

The chain employs TRBV11-2 and TRBJ1-5; D gene unclear. This CDR3 comprises 14 residues. The V gene's germline CDR1 is SGHAT and CDR2 FQNNGV. Trimming stripped 1 base from V and 0 bases from J, with 4 bases between. This CDR3 is CASSLGFSNQPQHF. The CDR3 nucleotides are TGTGCCAGCAGCTTAGGTTTTAGCAATCAGCCCCAGCATTTT.

The chain links TRBV5-1 to TRBJ1-1, with D perhaps TRBD1 (5 bases). Germline V gives CDR1 SGHRS, CDR2 YFSETQ. The CDR3 is made up of 16 amino acids. The V end lost 0 bases, the J end lost 0 bases, and 12 bases lay between the germline ends. In DNA form, the CDR3 reads TGCGCCAGCAGCTTGGAGGGGCTGGCAGTGAACACTGAAGCTTTCTTT. Protein sequence: CASSLEGLAVNTEAFF.

The chain uses TRBV2 and TRBJ2-1; D is undetermined. The length of the CDR3 is 12 residues. Germline V gene lookup returns CDR1 SNHLY and CDR2 FYNNEI. V gave up 5 bases and J gave up 6 bases, with 8 bases separating them. CDR3 coding DNA: TGTGCCAGCAGTTCTTCCAGCAATGAGCAGTTCTTC. Protein product: CASSSSSNEQFF.

This clone was detected only once. This rearrangement joins TRBV25-1 to TRBJ1-4; possible D gene TRBD1, 5 bases. Per germline, CDR1 MGHDK and CDR2 SYGVNS. CDR3 length: 15 residues. Trimming took off 7 bases at V and 9 bases at J, with 21 bases between the two ends. This CDR3 reads CASTPSGREVKKLFF. The CDR3 nucleotides are TGTGCCAGCACCCCTTCGGGCAGGGAGGTGAAAAAACTGTTTTTT.

The rearrangement joins TRBV6-5 to TRBJ2-3; D is unresolved. This CDR3 is 15 amino acids long. V lost 6 bases and J lost 6, with 19 bases in between. CDR1 is MNHEY and CDR2 is SVGAGI in the germline V gene. The CDR3 DNA sequence: TGTGCCAGCAGAAACCCCGGGTTAAATATGGATACGCAGTATTTT. Its protein product is CASRNPGLNMDTQYF.

The gene calls are TRBV27 and TRBJ1-5; possibly TRBD1 for D (5 bases). The CDR3 contains 15 residues. V was shortened by 3 bases and J by 1 base, with 10 bases between the two germline ends. CDR1 MNHEY and CDR2 SMNVEV come from the germline V gene (reference sequence). The CDR3 coding sequence is TGTGCCAGCAGTTTTAGAGGGGTCAGCAATCAGCCCCAGCATTTT. The encoded protein is CASSFRGVSNQPQHF.

This clone was detected once. The sample contains more than one DNA sequence encoding this CDR3. This chain connects TRBV5-1 to TRBJ1-5; D perhaps matches TRBD1 (5 bases). V was cut by 0 bases and J by 2 bases, with 9 bases left in between. Per germline, CDR1 SGHRS and CDR2 YFSETQ. CDR3 length: 15 residues. CDR3 in DNA: TGCGCCAGCAGCTTGGCCGGGGCAGGCAATCAGCCCCAGCATTTT. Its translation is CASSLAGAGNQPQHF.

The rearrangement joins TRBV18 to TRBJ1-1; D might be TRBD1 (6 bases). The length of the CDR3 is 16 residues. Per the germline V gene, CDR1 is KGHSH and CDR2 is LQKENI. V was shortened by 3 bases and J by 8 bases, with 22 bases between the two germline ends. The CDR3 bases are TGTGCCAGCTCACCGTCTGTACAGGGTGCGTCACAAGAAGCTTTCTTT. Its translation: CASSPSVQGASQEAFF.

The CDR3 sequence is CASSSKLAGVNTGELFF. DNA for the CDR3: TGCGCCAGCAGCTCGAAACTAGCGGGGGTAAACACCGGGGAGCTGTTTTTT. The V gene is TRBV5-1, the J gene TRBJ2-2, with TRBD2 identical over 11 bases. J lost 2 bases, V lost 3 bases, and 6 bases had no gene match. CDR1 is SGHRS and CDR2 is YFSETQ in the germline V gene. This CDR3 is built from 17 residues.

Worth noting for this clone: This sample includes further DNA sequences coding for the same CDR3. This rearrangement joins TRBV6-6 to TRBJ1-4; 10 nucleotides match TRBD1. The trim removed 6 bases at V and 5 bases at J, leaving 3 bases unmatched. CDR3 length equals 14 residues. CDR1 is MNHNY and CDR2 is SVGAGI in the germline V gene (reference sequence). CDR3 in amino acids: CASSLGQGNEKLFF. The CDR3 DNA reads TGTGCCAGCAGCTTGGGACAGGGGAATGAAAAACTGTTTTTT.

The chain couples TRBV5-1 to TRBJ2-1; TRBD1 might be the D (6 bases). The CDR3 covers 15 residues. The V gene lost 2 bases and the J gene lost 4 bases, with 13 bases spanning the gap. CDR1 and CDR2 from the germline V gene are SGHRS and YFSETQ. DNA of the CDR3: TGCGCCAGCAGCTTCGGACAGAGAGGGTACAATGAGCAGTTCTTC. It yields the protein CASSFGQRGYNEQFF.

The rearrangement uses TRBV27 and TRBJ2-7; 7 bases line up with TRBD1. CDR3 length: 15 amino acids. V gave up 2 bases and J gave up 3 bases; unmatched junction bases: 7. Germline V lookup: CDR1 MNHEY, CDR2 SMNVEV (reference sequence). The CDR3 spells CASSLLGTVDYEQYF. The CDR3 DNA is TGTGCCAGCAGTTTACTTGGGACAGTGGACTACGAGCAGTACTTC.

The chain combines TRBV5-1 with TRBJ2-2; 8 bases map to TRBD1. This CDR3 has 14 residues. Per germline, CDR1 SGHRS and CDR2 YFSETQ. V shed 5 bases, J shed 6 bases, and the junction held 6 bases outside the gene matches. DNA for the CDR3: TGCGCCAGCAGTCCGGGACAGGAGGCCGGGGAGCTGTTTTTT. As protein: CASSPGQEAGELFF.

The V and J genes are TRBV5-4 and TRBJ1-6, with TRBD1 matching over 10 bases. The length of the CDR3 is 15 residues. Germline CDR1 is SGHNT and CDR2 is YYREEE (reference sequence). V shed 2 bases, J shed 7 bases, and the junction held 3 bases outside the gene matches. The chain's CDR3 is CASSFGQGDNSPLHF. The CDR3 DNA is TGTGCCAGCAGCTTCGGACAGGGGGACAATTCACCCCTCCACTTT.

This clone was detected once. V is TRBV4-1 and J is TRBJ2-3; D not resolved. Germline V CDR1 and CDR2: MGHRA, YSYEKL. This CDR3 has 13 residues. V was shortened by 1 base and J by 8 bases, with 10 bases between the two germline ends. CDR3 residues: CASSQVGMGTQYF. The CDR3 DNA reads TGCGCCAGCAGCCAAGTAGGGATGGGTACGCAGTATTTT.

The chain has TRBV4-1 and TRBJ1-3; tentatively, D is TRBD1 (5 bases). The CDR3 totals 17 residues. Trimming removed 4 bases from V and 0 bases from J, with 16 bases in between. The V gene's germline CDR1 is MGHRA and CDR2 YSYEKL. CDR3: CASSPNPTVGSGNTIYF. CDR3 coding DNA: TGCGCCAGCAGCCCCAACCCGACAGTAGGCTCTGGAAACACCATATATTTT.

The chain carries TRBV27 and TRBJ1-4, with D maybe TRBD1 (6 bases). The CDR3 spans 14 residues. Trimming pared 4 bases from V and 7 bases from J, leaving 13 bases between. Per the germline V gene, CDR1 is MNHEY and CDR2 is SMNVEV (reference sequence). CDR3 nucleotides: TGTGCCAGCAGTTACCAGGGGTCGGGTGAAAAACTGTTTTTT. This translates into CASSYQGSGEKLFF. Full variable domain (remainder filled in from reference TRBV27 and TRBJ1-4): EAQVTQNPRYLITVTGKKLTVTCSQNMNHEYMSWYRQDPGLGLRQIYYSMNVEVTDKGDVPEGYKVSRKEKRNFPLILESPSPNQTSLYFCASSYQGSGEKLFFGSGTQLSVL.

The CDR3, as DNA: TGTGCCAGCAGCTTAGCGTTGGTCAGGGTGAACACTGAAGCTTTCTTT. Its protein is CASSLALVRVNTEAFF. This rearrangement joins TRBV7-9 to TRBJ1-1, with D tentatively TRBD1 (5 bases). This CDR3 contains 16 residues. Germline values: CDR1 SEHNR, CDR2 FQNEAQ (reference sequence). With 0 bases removed from V and 0 bases from J, the gap between germline ends came to 11 bases.

About this clone: Other DNA sequences in the sample encode the same CDR3. The J gene is TRBJ1-2, the V gene TRBV6-5; D perhaps matches TRBD1 (6 bases). Germline-derived CDR1 and CDR2 are MNHEY and SVGAGI. The CDR3 has 15 residues. Trimming removed 0 bases from V and 0 bases from J, with 8 bases in between. CDR3: CASSYSGGANYGYTF. The DNA of the CDR3 is TGTGCCAGCAGTTACTCAGGGGGAGCTAACTATGGCTACACCTTC.

This rearrangement joins TRBV5-1 to TRBJ2-7; 8 bases map to TRBD1. The germline V gene encodes CDR1 SGHRS and CDR2 YFSETQ. Trimming took 4 bases from V and 3 from J; bases not matched to a gene: 9. CDR3 length equals 15 residues. The CDR3 sequence: CASSPSRQGSYEQYF. In DNA, the CDR3 is TGCGCCAGCAGCCCCTCCCGACAGGGGAGCTACGAGCAGTACTTC.

The table lists this clone with a count of one. The chain combines TRBV18 with TRBJ2-1; 8 bases fit TRBD2. The CDR3 loop spans 13 amino acids. The J segment lost 14 bases and the V segment lost 2 bases, leaving 8 bases of the junction unmatched. Germline V gene sequence: CDR1 KGHSH, CDR2 LQKENI. The CDR3 coding sequence is TGTGCCAGCTCACCATACCCGGGAGGGCCGGAGTTCTTC. It yields the protein CASSPYPGGPEFF.

Concerning this clone: Compared with germline, one end of the junction differs, possibly owing to a read error. This same CDR3 is encoded by further DNA sequences in the sample. V usage is TRBV9 and J usage is TRBJ2-2; 7 bases line up with TRBD2. This CDR3 has 16 amino acids. CDR1 is SGDLS and CDR2 is YYNGEE in the germline V gene. CDR3 nucleotide sequence: TGTGCCAGCAGCATCGGACTAGGCGCGAACACCGGGGAGTTGTTTTTT. The encoded protein is CASSIGLGANTGELFF. Combining the CDR3 with reference TRBV9 and TRBJ2-2 gives the whole variable domain DSGVTQTPKHLITATGQRVTLRCSPRSGDLSVYWYQQSLDQGLQFLIQYYNGEERAKGNILERFSAQQFPDLHSELNLSSLELGDSALYFCASSIGLGANTGELFFGEGSRLTVL.

The gene calls are TRBV10-3 and TRBJ1-1; no definite D call. The CDR3 length is 13 residues. The germline V gene has CDR1 ENHRY and CDR2 SYGVKD. Trimming removed 3 bases at V and 6 bases at J, with 11 bases between. CDR3 nucleotide sequence: TGTGCCATCAGTGACAGTTCGGGCCCTGAAGCTTTCTTT. As protein: CAISDSSGPEAFF.

The chain couples TRBV29-1 to TRBJ2-3; D gene unclear. This CDR3 has 13 amino acids. Germline assignment: CDR1 SQVTM and CDR2 ANQGSEA. The V end lost 3 bases, the J end lost 1 base, and 8 bases lay between the germline ends. For the CDR3, the DNA is TGCAGCGTTGACCCCCCACGCACAGATACGCAGTATTTT. This encodes CSVDPPRTDTQYF.

The chain couples TRBV11-3 to TRBJ2-2, with TRBD2 as a possible D gene (5 bases). Germline V CDR1 and CDR2: SGHNT, YENEEA. This CDR3 has 15 residues. V dropped 6 bases and J dropped 6 bases, with 17 bases sitting between them. The CDR3 nucleotides read TGTGCCAGCAGAGCCACTAGGGTGGAGTCCGGGGAGCTGTTTTTT. Its translation is CASRATRVESGELFF.